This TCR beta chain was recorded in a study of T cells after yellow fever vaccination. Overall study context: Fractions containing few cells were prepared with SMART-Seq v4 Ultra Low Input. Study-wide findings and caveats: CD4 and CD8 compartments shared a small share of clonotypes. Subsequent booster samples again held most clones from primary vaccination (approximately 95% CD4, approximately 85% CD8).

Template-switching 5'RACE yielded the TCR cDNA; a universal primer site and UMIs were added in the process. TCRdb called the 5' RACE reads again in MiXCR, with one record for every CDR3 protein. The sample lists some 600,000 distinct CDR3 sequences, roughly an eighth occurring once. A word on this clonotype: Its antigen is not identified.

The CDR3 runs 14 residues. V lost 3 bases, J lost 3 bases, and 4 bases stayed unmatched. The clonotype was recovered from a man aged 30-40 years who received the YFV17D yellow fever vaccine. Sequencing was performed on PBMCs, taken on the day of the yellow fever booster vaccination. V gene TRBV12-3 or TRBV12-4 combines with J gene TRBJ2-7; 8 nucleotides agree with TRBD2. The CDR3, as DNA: TGTGCCAGCAGTTTGGCCGGGAGGGGCTACGAGCAGTACTTC. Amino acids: CASSLAGRGYEQYF.